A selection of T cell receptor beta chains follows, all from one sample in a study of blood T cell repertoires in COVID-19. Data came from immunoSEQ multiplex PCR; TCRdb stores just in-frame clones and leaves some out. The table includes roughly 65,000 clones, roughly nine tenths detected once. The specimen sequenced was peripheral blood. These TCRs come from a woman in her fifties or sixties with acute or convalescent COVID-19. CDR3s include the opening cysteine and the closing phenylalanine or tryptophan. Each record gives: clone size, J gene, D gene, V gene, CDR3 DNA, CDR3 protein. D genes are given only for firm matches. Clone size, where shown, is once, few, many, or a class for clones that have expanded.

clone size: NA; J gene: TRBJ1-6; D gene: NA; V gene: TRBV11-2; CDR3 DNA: TGTGCCAGCAGCCCCCCTAGGCAGGGGTATTCACCCCTCCACTTT; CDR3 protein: CASSPPRQGYSPLHF
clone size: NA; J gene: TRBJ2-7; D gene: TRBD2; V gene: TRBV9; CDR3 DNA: TGTGCCAGCAGCGAAGCGGGGTTTGGATACGAGCAGTACTTC; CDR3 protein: CASSEAGFGYEQYF
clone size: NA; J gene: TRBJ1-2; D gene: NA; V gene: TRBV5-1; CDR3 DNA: TGCGCCAGCAGCGCCCCGGGGGAGTCCTATGGCTACACCTTC; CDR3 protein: CASSAPGESYGYTF
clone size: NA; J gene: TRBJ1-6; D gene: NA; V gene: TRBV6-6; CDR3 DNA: TGTGCCAGCAGGCCGGAGGGTAAGGATTCACCCCTCCACTTT; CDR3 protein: CASRPEGKDSPLHF
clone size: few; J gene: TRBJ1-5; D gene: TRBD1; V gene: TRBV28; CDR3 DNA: TGTGCCAGCGCCGACAGGGGCAATCAGCCCCAGCATTTT; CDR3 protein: CASADRGNQPQHF
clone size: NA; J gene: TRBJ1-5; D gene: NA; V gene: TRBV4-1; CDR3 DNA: TGCGCCAGCAGCCAAGATGAAGGGGACAATCAGCCCCAGCATTTT; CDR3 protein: CASSQDEGDNQPQHF
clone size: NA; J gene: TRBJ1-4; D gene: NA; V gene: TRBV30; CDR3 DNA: TGTGCCTGGAGTGCACGGTCTAATGAAAAACTGTTTTTT; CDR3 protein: CAWSARSNEKLFF
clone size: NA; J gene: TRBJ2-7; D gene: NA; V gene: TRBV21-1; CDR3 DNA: TGTGCCAGCAGCAAACGGCCGGGACTGGTATCCTACGAGCAGTACTTC; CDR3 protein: CASSKRPGLVSYEQYF
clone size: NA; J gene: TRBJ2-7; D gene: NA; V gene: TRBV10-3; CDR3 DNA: TGTGCCAATCTAGACAGGGGAGGGATCGAGCAGTACTTC; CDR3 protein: CANLDRGGIEQYF
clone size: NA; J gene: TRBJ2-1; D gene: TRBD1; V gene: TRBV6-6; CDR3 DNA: TGTGCCAGCAGCCCTGCCGGGACAGGGAGCAATGAGCAGTTCTTC; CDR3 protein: CASSPAGTGSNEQFF
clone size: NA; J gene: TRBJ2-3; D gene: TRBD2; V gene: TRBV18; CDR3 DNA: TGTGCCAGCTCACTAGAGGGACTAGCGGGGGCGACCGTCACAGATACGCAGTATTTT; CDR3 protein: CASSLEGLAGATVTDTQYF
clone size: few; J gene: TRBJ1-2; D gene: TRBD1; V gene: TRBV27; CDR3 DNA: TGTGCCAGCAGTTCTCCGTCCAGAGGACAGGTCGGCTACACCTTC; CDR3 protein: CASSSPSRGQVGYTF
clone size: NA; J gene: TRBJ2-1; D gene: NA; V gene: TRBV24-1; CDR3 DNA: TGTGCCACCAGCCTAGGGGGAGACAATGAGCAGTTCTTC; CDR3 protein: CATSLGGDNEQFF
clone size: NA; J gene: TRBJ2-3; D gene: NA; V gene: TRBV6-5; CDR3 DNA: TGTGCCAGCAGTTCAACAGATACGCAGTATTTT; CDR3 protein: CASSSTDTQYF
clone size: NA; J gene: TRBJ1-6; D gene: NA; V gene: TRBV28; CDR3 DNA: TGTGCCAGCAGTTTAGGGGGCGTAAATTCACCCCTCCACTTT; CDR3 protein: CASSLGGVNSPLHF
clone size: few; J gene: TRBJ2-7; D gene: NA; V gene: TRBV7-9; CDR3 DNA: TGTGCCAGCAGCTTTTTGGACAACGAGCAGTACTTC; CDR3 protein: CASSFLDNEQYF
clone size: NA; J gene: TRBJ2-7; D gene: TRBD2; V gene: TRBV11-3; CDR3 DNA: TGTGCCAGCAGCCCCCCGGGAGGTTTCTACGAGCAGTACTTC; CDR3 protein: CASSPPGGFYEQYF
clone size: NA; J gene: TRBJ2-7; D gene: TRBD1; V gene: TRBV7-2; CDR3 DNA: TGTGCCAGCAGCCGGACAGGGGCCTACGAGCAGTACTTC; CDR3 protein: CASSRTGAYEQYF
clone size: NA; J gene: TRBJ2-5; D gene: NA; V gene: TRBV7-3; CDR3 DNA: TGTGCCAGCAGCTCCACCCCATCGGGGACCCAGTACTTC; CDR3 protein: CASSSTPSGTQYF
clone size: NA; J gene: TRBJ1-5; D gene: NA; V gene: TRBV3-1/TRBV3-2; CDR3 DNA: TGTGCCAGCAGCCAAGCACACGGGCAGCCCCAGCATTTT; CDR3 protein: CASSQAHGQPQHF
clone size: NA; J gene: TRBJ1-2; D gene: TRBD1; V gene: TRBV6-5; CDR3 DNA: TGTGCCAGCAGTCGGACGAACAGGGGGAGAGGCTACACCTTC; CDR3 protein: CASSRTNRGRGYTF
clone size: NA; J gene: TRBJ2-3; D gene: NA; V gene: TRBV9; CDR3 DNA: TGTGCCAGCAGCGTAGTGGGGACTAGCACAGATACGCAGTATTTT; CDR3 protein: CASSVVGTSTDTQYF
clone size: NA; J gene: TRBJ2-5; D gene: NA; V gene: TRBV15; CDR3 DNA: TGTGCCACCAGCAGAGACAGGGCACCCCAAGAGACCCAGTACTTC; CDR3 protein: CATSRDRAPQETQYF
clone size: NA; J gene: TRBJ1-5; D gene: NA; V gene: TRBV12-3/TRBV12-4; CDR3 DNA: TGTGCCAGCAGTTTAGACAGGCGAAAGCCCCAGCATTTT; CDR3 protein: CASSLDRRKPQHF
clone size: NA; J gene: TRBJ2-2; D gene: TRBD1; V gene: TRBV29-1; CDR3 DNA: TGCAGCGCCGGGACAGGGCACGGGGAGCTGTTTTTT; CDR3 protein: CSAGTGHGELFF
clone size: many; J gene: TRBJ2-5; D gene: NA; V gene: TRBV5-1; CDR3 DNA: TGCGCCAGCAGCTTTAGTGACTTAGAGACCCAGTACTTC; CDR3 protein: CASSFSDLETQYF
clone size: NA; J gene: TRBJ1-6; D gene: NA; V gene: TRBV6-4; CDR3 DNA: TGTGCCAGTCCCGTAAGAGGGTGCCGAAATTCACCCCTCCACTTT; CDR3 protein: CASPVRGCRNSPLHF
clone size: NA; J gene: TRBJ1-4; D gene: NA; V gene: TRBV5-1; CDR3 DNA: TGCGCCAGCAGCTCCGACAATAATGAAAAACTGTTTTTT; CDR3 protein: CASSSDNNEKLFF
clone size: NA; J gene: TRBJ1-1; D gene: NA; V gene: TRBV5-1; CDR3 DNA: TGCGCCAGCACCTTAGGGGGGGGCTCAGGCACTGAAGCTTTCTTT; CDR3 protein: CASTLGGGSGTEAFF
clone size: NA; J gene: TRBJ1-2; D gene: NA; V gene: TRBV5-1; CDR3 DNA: TGCGCCAGCAGCTGGACGGGGGTCGATGGCTACACCTTC; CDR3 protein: CASSWTGVDGYTF
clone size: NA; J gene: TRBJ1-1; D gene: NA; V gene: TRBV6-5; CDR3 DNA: TGTGCCAGCAGAACAGGGCCAATCCCCAACACTGAAGCTTTCTTT; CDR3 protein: CASRTGPIPNTEAFF
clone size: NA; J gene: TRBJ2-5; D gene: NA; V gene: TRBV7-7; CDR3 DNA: TGTGCCAGCAGCCCCGTGGCGGGGAGACAGACCCAGTACTTC; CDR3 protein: CASSPVAGRQTQYF
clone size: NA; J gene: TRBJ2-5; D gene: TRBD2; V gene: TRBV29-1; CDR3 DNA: TGCAGCGTTGTAAAGGGTAGCGGGGGGGCGACGGAGACCCAGTACTTC; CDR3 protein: CSVVKGSGGATETQYF
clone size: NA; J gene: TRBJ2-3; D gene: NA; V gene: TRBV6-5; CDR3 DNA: TGTGCCAGCACCCCCGCCGGACAGCGACGAGGTACGCAGTATTTT; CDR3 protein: CASTPAGQRRGTQYF
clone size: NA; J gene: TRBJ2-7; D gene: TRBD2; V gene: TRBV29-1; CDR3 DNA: TGCAGCGTTGTAAAGGCGACTAGCGTCCACGAGCAGTACTTC; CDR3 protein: CSVVKATSVHEQYF
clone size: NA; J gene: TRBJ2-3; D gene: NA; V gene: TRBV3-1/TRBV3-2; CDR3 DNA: TGTGCCAGCAGCCAAACAGGGAACACAGATACGCAGTATTTT; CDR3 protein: CASSQTGNTDTQYF
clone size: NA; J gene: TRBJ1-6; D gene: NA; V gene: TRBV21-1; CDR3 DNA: TGTGCCAGCAGCTCAAGACCGACCGGGACAGGGGGCTTAGGTTCACCCCTCCACTTT; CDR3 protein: CASSSRPTGTGGLGSPLHF
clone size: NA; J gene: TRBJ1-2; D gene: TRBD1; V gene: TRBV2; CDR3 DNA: TGTGCCAGCAGTGGGACAGGGGGTACCTATGGCTACACCTTC; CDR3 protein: CASSGTGGTYGYTF
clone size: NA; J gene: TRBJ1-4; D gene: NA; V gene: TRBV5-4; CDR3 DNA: TGTGCCAGCAGTTCCGAGGCGGTATCTAATGAAAAACTGTTTTTT; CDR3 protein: CASSSEAVSNEKLFF
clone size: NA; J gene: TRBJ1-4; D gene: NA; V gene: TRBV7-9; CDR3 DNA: TGTGCCAGCAGCCTGTTAGGACAGACAGGTGAAAAACTGTTTTTT; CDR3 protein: CASSLLGQTGEKLFF
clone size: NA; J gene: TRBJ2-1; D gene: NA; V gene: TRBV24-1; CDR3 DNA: TGTGCCACCAGTGATTTCGGGGTCGGTGAGCAGTTCTTC; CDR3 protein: CATSDFGVGEQFF
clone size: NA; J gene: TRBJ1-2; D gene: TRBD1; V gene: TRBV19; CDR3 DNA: TGTGCCAGTAGCAATCTGGGACAGGGAGGCTACACCTTC; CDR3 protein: CASSNLGQGGYTF
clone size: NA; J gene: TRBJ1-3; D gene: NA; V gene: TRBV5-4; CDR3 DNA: TGTGCCAGCAGCTTGGTGGGGGCCGGAAACACCATATATTTT; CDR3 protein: CASSLVGAGNTIYF
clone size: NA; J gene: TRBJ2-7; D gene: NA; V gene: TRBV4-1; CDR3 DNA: TGCGCCAGCAGTGGAATCCGGCAGGGGAGAGGCGAGCAGTACTTC; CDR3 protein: CASSGIRQGRGEQYF
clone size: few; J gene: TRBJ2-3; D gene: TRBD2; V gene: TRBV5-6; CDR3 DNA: TGTGCCAGCAGCCCAGCGGGGGGAGGAATCACAGATACGCAGTATTTT; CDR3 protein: CASSPAGGGITDTQYF
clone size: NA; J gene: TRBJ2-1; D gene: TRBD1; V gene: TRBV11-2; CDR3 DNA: TGTGCCAGCAGCTCGGGACAGGGGGCATACAATGAGCAGTTCTTC; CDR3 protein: CASSSGQGAYNEQFF
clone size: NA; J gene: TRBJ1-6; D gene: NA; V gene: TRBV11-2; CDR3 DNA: TGTGCCAGCAACTCTCTCGGGAGGTTTGCACCCCTCCACTTT; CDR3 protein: CASNSLGRFAPLHF
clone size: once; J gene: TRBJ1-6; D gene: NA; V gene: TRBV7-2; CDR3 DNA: TGTGCCAGCAGCTTAGGCCCGGCACCCCTCCACTTT; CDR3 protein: CASSLGPAPLHF
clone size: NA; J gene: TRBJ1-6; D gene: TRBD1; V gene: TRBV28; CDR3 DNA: TGTGCCACTGACAGGGGATATTCACCCCTCCACTTT; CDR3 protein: CATDRGYSPLHF